One sample yielded the 23 T cell receptor beta chains listed below, sequenced in a study of control samples from healthy donors and cancer patients. Method: immunoSEQ multiplex PCR; TCRdb's copy keeps in-frame clones and lacks some. The table lists about 130,000 clones, about 95% of them singletons, with 3.6% in the top ten. Specimen: blood. The receptors were gathered from a man between 25 and 39 years old in good health.

V gene TRBV5-6 combines with J gene TRBJ2-1; tentative D call: TRBD2 (6 bases). From germline, CDR1 is SGHDT and CDR2 YYEEEE. This CDR3 comprises 17 residues. V shed 1 base and J shed 7 bases, with 21 bases lying between them. In DNA, the CDR3 is TGTGCCAGCAGCTTGAAGGCTAGCGCCGTATATGGGAATGAGCAGTTCTTC. Its translation: CASSLKASAVYGNEQFF. Together with reference TRBV5-6 and TRBJ2-1, the CDR3 gives the full variable domain: DAGVTQSPTHLIKTRGQQVTLRCSPKSGHDTVSWYQQALGQGPQFIFQYYEEEERQRGNFPDRFSGHQFPNYSSELNVNALLLGDSALYLCASSLKASAVYGNEQFFGPGTRLTVL.

The chain has TRBV14 and TRBJ1-3; maybe TRBD1 (6 bases). V lost 2 bases, J lost 0 bases, and 11 bases lay in between. The CDR3 consists of 16 residues. Germline V lookup: CDR1 SGHDN, CDR2 FVKESK. The CDR3: CASSQTRGLSGNTIYF. The CDR3 region has the DNA TGTGCCAGCAGCCAAACCAGGGGACTCTCTGGAAACACCATATATTTT.

The chain employs TRBV11-2 and TRBJ1-3, with D unresolved. The CDR3 sequence is 11 residues long. V lost 11 bases and J lost 5, with 10 bases in between. Looked up from germline, CDR1 is SGHAT and CDR2 is FQNNGV. CDR3 protein: CAVEFRNTIYF. The CDR3 region has the DNA TGTGCCGTGGAGTTTAGAAACACCATATATTTT.

This chain uses TRBV7-9 with TRBJ1-1, with 11 bases matching TRBD1. The germline gives CDR1 SEHNR, CDR2 FQNEAQ (reference sequence). This CDR3 has 16 residues. V gave up 5 bases and J gave up 6 bases; unmatched junction bases: 11. The CDR3: CASSRDRGDPDAEAFF. CDR3 sequence (DNA): TGTGCCAGCAGCCGGGACAGGGGGGACCCCGACGCTGAAGCTTTCTTT.

V is TRBV7-9 and J is TRBJ2-7, with D unclear. Trimming left V 5 bases short and J 0 bases short, with 2 bases between. The CDR3 loop spans 11 amino acids. Germline-derived CDR1 and CDR2 are SEHNR and FQNEAQ (reference sequence). CDR3 sequence: CASSASYEQYF. DNA of the CDR3: TGTGCCAGCAGCGCCTCCTACGAGCAGTACTTC. The whole variable domain, filled in from reference TRBV7-9 and TRBJ2-7, reads DTGVSQNPRHKITKRGQNVTFRCDPISEHNRLYWYRQTLGQGPEFLTYFQNEAQLEKSRLLSDRFSAERPKGSFSTLEIQRTEQGDSAMYLCASSASYEQYFGPGTRLTVT.

About this clone: Other DNA sequences in the sample encode the same CDR3. The V call is TRBV3-1 (or the pseudogene TRBV3-2), the J call TRBJ1-5, with D possibly TRBD1 on 5 matching bases. The V gene's germline CDR1 is LGHDT and CDR2 YNNKEL (reference sequence). The CDR3 sequence is 13 residues long. Trimming took off 0 bases at V and 7 bases at J, with 7 bases between the two ends. The CDR3 spells CASSQDRDQPQHF. In nucleotides, the CDR3 is TGTGCCAGCAGCCAAGATCGGGACCAGCCCCAGCATTTT.

The chain recombines TRBV5-1 with TRBJ1-6; D is unresolved. The V gene lost 0 bases and the J gene lost 8 bases, with 12 bases spanning the gap. Germline V CDR1 and CDR2: SGHRS, YFSETQ. The CDR3 length is 15 residues. CDR3 sequence: CASSLDRAPHSPLHF. CDR3 DNA sequence: TGCGCCAGCAGCTTGGATCGGGCCCCCCATTCACCCCTCCACTTT.

This sequence joins TRBV19 and TRBJ1-1; D not certain. The CDR3 is made up of 12 amino acids. V lost 7 bases to trimming and J lost 6 bases, with 12 bases between them. Germline V gives CDR1 LNHDA, CDR2 SQIVND (reference sequence). The DNA for the CDR3 is TGTGCCAGTAAAGGAGGGTTTGCTGAAGCTTTCTTT. It encodes CASKGGFAEAFF.

The count of this clone is one. V usage is TRBV3-1 (or the pseudogene TRBV3-2) and J usage is TRBJ1-6; D is unclear. Trimming pared 0 bases from V and 7 bases from J, leaving 16 bases between. This CDR3 comprises 17 residues. The germline V gene has CDR1 LGHDT and CDR2 YNNKEL (reference sequence). CDR3 sequence: CASSQDLYLGFNSPLHF. In nucleotides, the CDR3 is TGTGCCAGCAGCCAAGACTTGTACCTTGGATTCAATTCACCCCTCCACTTT.

This sequence joins TRBV6-4 and TRBJ2-5, with TRBD1 identical over 10 bases. Per the germline V gene, CDR1 is MRHNA and CDR2 is SNTAGT. CDR3 size: 16 residues. Trimming took 2 bases from V and 2 from J; bases not matched to a gene: 5. DNA for the CDR3: TGTGCCAGCAGTGACCATCCGGACAGGGGGCAAGAGACCCAGTACTTC. Amino acids: CASSDHPDRGQETQYF.

The chain uses TRBV6-6 and TRBJ1-2, with 10 positions matching TRBD1. Germline V gives CDR1 MNHNY, CDR2 SVGAGI (reference sequence). The CDR3 has 16 residues. The V gene end was trimmed by 6 bases and the J gene end by 4 bases; junction bases not matched to a gene: 11. DNA for the CDR3: TGTGCCAGCAGCCCCGGGACAGGGGTTAGTATCTATGGCTACACCTTC. Protein: CASSPGTGVSIYGYTF.

V usage is TRBV14 and J usage is TRBJ1-2; 7 bases agree with TRBD1. The CDR3 runs 13 residues. The V and J ends lost 0 bases and 5 bases, in that order; junction bases with no gene match: 0. CDR1 is SGHDN and CDR2 is FVKESK in the germline V gene. The CDR3 sequence: CASSQDRGYGYTF. CDR3 nucleotide sequence: TGTGCCAGCAGCCAAGACAGGGGGTATGGCTACACCTTC.

The chain couples TRBV2 to TRBJ2-3; D is possibly TRBD1 (6 bases). The CDR3 has 17 amino acids. Germline V gene data show CDR1 as SNHLY and CDR2 as FYNNEI. Deletions cut 2 bases from V and 0 bases from J, with 15 bases between. CDR3: CASSETPQGSSTDTQYF. The CDR3 DNA reads as TGTGCCAGCAGTGAAACTCCTCAGGGGTCTAGCACAGATACGCAGTATTTT.

The chain combines TRBV6-2 or TRBV6-3 with TRBJ2-2, with D perhaps TRBD2 (5 bases). The CDR3 runs 16 residues. Per germline, CDR1 MNHEY and CDR2 SVGEGT. Trimming shortened V by 0 bases and J by 0 bases, and 8 bases separated the two germline ends. The CDR3 nucleotides are TGTGCCAGCAGTTACTCACCGGAGGCGAACACCGGGGAGCTGTTTTTT. Translating it yields CASSYSPEANTGELFF.

The J gene is TRBJ2-7, the V gene TRBV6-1; 8 bases are shared with TRBD1. Looked up from germline, CDR1 is MNHNS and CDR2 is SASEGT. Trimming took 3 bases from V and 3 from J; bases not matched to a gene: 7. CDR3 length: 15 residues. The CDR3 DNA follows: TGTGCCAGCAGTGAGCAGGGGGCGGACTTCTACGAGCAGTACTTC. This sequence encodes CASSEQGADFYEQYF.

This clone is labeled medium-sized (0.01 to 0.1%). The chain couples TRBV4-2 to TRBJ2-3, with 8 bases matching TRBD2. This CDR3 comprises 17 residues. Looked up from germline, CDR1 is LGHNA and CDR2 is YNFKEQ. V dropped 0 bases and J dropped 3; count of bases not matched to a gene: 8. The CDR3 bases are TGTGCCAGCAGCCAAGAAGGAAAGCGGGGGTGGACAGATACGCAGTATTTT. It translates to CASSQEGKRGWTDTQYF.

This clone was recorded once. The rearrangement joins TRBV4-2 to TRBJ2-3; 10 bases map to TRBD1. The V and J ends lost 1 base and 1 base, in that order; junction bases with no gene match: 11. Germline CDR1 LGHNA, CDR2 YNFKEQ. This CDR3 is 19 amino acids long. This chain's CDR3 is CASSQALGQGEVGTDTQYF. The CDR3 DNA reads TGTGCCAGCAGCCAAGCCCTTGGACAGGGGGAGGTGGGCACAGATACGCAGTATTTT.

This clone was detected only once. This chain connects TRBV27 to TRBJ2-3, with TRBD2 matching 8 bases. Trimming cost V 3 bases and J 1 base; bases outside gene matches: 9. The CDR3 has 17 residues. Germline V gene data show CDR1 as MNHEY and CDR2 as SMNVEV (reference sequence). The CDR3 region is CASSFAAGGRRTDTQYF. Written as DNA, the CDR3 is TGTGCCAGCAGTTTTGCGGCGGGGGGACGCCGCACAGATACGCAGTATTTT.

The V gene is TRBV12-5, the J gene TRBJ2-3; D might be TRBD1 or TRBD2, each matching 6 bases. This CDR3 is built from 16 residues. V lost 3 bases to trimming and J lost 5 bases, with 18 bases between them. CDR1 is LGHNT and CDR2 is FRNRAP in the germline V gene. The CDR3 loop reads CASGLSTRGLLDTQYF. The CDR3 nucleotides read TGTGCTAGTGGTTTAAGTACCCGGGGGCTATTAGATACGCAGTATTTT.

The chain's CDR3 is CASSPEMGEKLFF. CDR3 sequence (DNA): TGTGCCAGCTCACCGGAGATGGGGGAAAAACTGTTTTTT. The rearrangement links TRBV18 to TRBJ1-4; no clear D. V shed 3 bases and J shed 8 bases, with 10 bases lying between them. Germline V gene lookup returns CDR1 KGHSH and CDR2 LQKENI. The CDR3 contains 13 residues.

The V gene is TRBV6-2 or TRBV6-3, the J gene TRBJ2-1; 7 bases are shared with TRBD1. Per the germline V gene, CDR1 is MNHEY and CDR2 is SVGEGT. The CDR3 totals 18 residues. Trimming cost V 5 bases and J 3 bases; bases outside gene matches: 16. CDR3 residues: CASSLRLRRTGHYNEQFF. Here the CDR3 DNA reads TGTGCCAGCAGTCTACGCCTCCGGAGGACAGGTCACTACAATGAGCAGTTCTTC.

This chain uses TRBV27 with TRBJ2-2; D could derive from TRBD1 or TRBD2 (5 bases each). Germline V gene lookup returns CDR1 MNHEY and CDR2 SMNVEV (reference sequence). V lost 6 bases and J lost 8, with 16 bases in between. CDR3 length: 14 residues. In DNA, the CDR3 is TGTGCCAGCAGGGACCTCGGGGCTGATGGGGAGCTGTTTTTT. Protein sequence: CASRDLGADGELFF.

This clone was detected once. CDR3 sequence: CASSPGQGLNSGANVLTF. Here the CDR3 DNA reads TGTGCCAGCAGCCCAGGACAGGGGCTAAACTCTGGGGCCAACGTCCTGACTTTC. The chain combines TRBV7-2 with TRBJ2-6, with TRBD1 matching 9 bases. Trimming removed 5 bases from V and 0 bases from J; junction bases left unmatched: 8. Germline V gene sequence: CDR1 SGHTA, CDR2 FQGNSA. This CDR3 is 18 amino acids long.